This T cell receptor (beta chain) comes out of a study of control samples from healthy donors and cancer patients. Sequenced by immunoSEQ multiplex PCR; TCRdb stores in-frame clones only, minus some. The sample lists about 110,000 clones, approximately 84% occurring once. CDR1 and CDR2 from the germline V gene are SQVTM and ANQGSEA. The V segment lost 5 bases and the J segment 5 bases; nucleotides outside the gene matches: 11. The CDR3 sequence is 15 residues long. The TCR originated in a man aged 18 to 35 in good health. The V call is TRBV29-1, the J call TRBJ2-2; 7 bases line up with TRBD2. The sequencing sample was made of blood. Here the CDR3 reads CSVRQIVGGTGELFF. CDR3 in DNA: TGCAGCGTTCGTCAAATCGTCGGGGGGACCGGGGAGCTGTTTTTT.